The TCR beta chain described here comes from a study of control samples from healthy donors and cancer patients. The CDR3 sequence is 15 residues long. Germline assignment: CDR1 SGHDN and CDR2 FVKESK. V was trimmed by 5 bases and J by 4 bases, leaving 14 bases between them. Repertoires were generated with immunoSEQ multiplex PCR, while TCRdb's copy carries only in-frame clones and drops some. The sample table sets out about 190,000 clones. Sequenced sample: blood. This TCR was sampled from a woman in her 30s in good health. This chain links TRBV14 with TRBJ2-2; D unresolved. CDR3 residues: CASSRTELSTGELFF. CDR3 bases: TGTGCCAGCAGCAGAACCGAACTGAGCACCGGGGAGCTGTTTTTT. Supplemented by reference TRBV14 and TRBJ2-2, the full variable domain reads EAGVTQFPSHSVIEKGQTVTLRCDPISGHDNLYWYRRVMGKEIKFLLHFVKESKQDESGMPNNRFLAERTGGTYSTLKVQPAELEDSGVYFCASSRTELSTGELFFGEGSRLTVL.